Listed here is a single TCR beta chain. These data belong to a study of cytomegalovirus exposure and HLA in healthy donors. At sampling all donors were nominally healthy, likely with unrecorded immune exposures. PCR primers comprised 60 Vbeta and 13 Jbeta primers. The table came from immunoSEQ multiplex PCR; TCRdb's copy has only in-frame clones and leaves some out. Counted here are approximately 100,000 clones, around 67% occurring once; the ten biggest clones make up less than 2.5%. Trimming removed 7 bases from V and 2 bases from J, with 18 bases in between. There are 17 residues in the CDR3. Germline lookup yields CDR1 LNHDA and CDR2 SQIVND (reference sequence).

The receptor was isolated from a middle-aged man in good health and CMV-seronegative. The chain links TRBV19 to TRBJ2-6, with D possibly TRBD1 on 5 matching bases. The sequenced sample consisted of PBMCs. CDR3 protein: CASIGYRSTAGANVLTF. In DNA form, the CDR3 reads TGTGCCAGTATAGGGTACAGGTCAACGGCTGGGGCCAACGTCCTGACTTTC.